Listed below are T cell receptor beta chains from one sample, sequenced in a study of tumor-infiltrating lymphocytes in primary liver carcinoma. TCRdb ran MiXCR on the multiplex PCR reads and lists one entry per CDR3 protein. Of roughly 30,000 distinct CDR3 sequences listed, 70% to 80% are singletons. The sample was liver tumor tissue from sampling region 3. The receptor set was obtained from a woman aged 25-40 years with primary liver carcinoma and hepatitis B virus infection. The CDR3 runs from the conserved cysteine through the conserved F or W.

j_call v_call cdr3_aa
TRBJ2-2 TRBV11-1 CVSSLQVGELFF
TRBJ2-3 TRBV7-3 CASSLGQGTDMQYF
TRBJ2-3 TRBV11-3 CASCLGLSCTDTQYF
TRBJ2-4 TRBV11-2 CASSLERRGRDIQYF
TRBJ2-7 TRBV11-1 CASSLEPAGESSYEQYF
TRBJ2-1 TRBV6-6 CASSWVARTSWDQFF
TRBJ1-4 TRBV5-4 CASSTNRGLEGKLFF
TRBJ2-3 TRBV7-8 CASSATTSGCKKNTQYF
TRBJ2-1 TRBV28 CASSFFGEQFF
TRBJ2-2 TRBV4-3 CASSQGRAGGPGELFF
TRBJ1-6 TRBV14 CASSQAWRNSPLHF
TRBJ2-3 TRBV4-1 CASSQLGMATGDSDTQYF
TRBJ1-6 TRBV7-8 CASSFGPQAQASLSPLHF
TRBJ1-1 TRBV11-2 CASSHDPGGRTEAFF
TRBJ1-5 TRBV7-2 CASSLYSTGQPQHF
TRBJ2-7 TRBV2 CASTWREGLEQYF
TRBJ2-5 TRBV11-2 CASSFRIGTSRETQYF
TRBJ2-2 TRBV4-3 CACSQVRVGGPGELFF
TRBJ2-1 TRBV2 CAGLVGSYDEQFF
TRBJ2-2 TRBV28 CASTKAGATGELFF
TRBJ2-3 TRBV6-6 CAGCYGRDTQYF
TRBJ2-3 TRBV6-1 CASSSNIGQASTDTQYF
TRBJ2-3 TRBV11-3 CACSLGADTHYF
TRBJ2-3 TRBV11-2 CASNPGLAGPDTRHF
TRBJ2-2 TRBV24-1 CVTSDLPSGNTGELFF
TRBJ1-1 TRBV11-3 CASSLTGGTEAFF
TRBJ2-3 TRBV11-2 CASSPVARGGDTQYF
TRBJ2-2 TRBV11-2 CASSLDRTGELFF
TRBJ2-1 TRBV7-9 CVRDDNYNEQFF
TRBJ2-3 TRBV11-2 CANSLRGLAGLRVRTDTQYF
TRBJ1-6 TRBV6-5 CASRERSAPLSHIHF
TRBJ2-1 TRBV21-1 CASGKAWAEQFF
TRBJ2-2 TRBV5-4 CTSSSSGSTITGELVF
TRBJ2-7 TRBV6-6 CASSYRIGLGYEEYF
TRBJ2-1 TRBV12-3/TRBV12-4 CTSSLSGTSGLEQSF
TRBJ2-2 TRBV13 CASSLWTGIDTGELFF
TRBJ1-2 TRBV11-2 CASSSSGAANNYGYTF
TRBJ2-1 TRBV11-2 CASSLDGGSRYNEQFF
TRBJ2-7 TRBV5-1 CASSLGANGKDEQYF
TRBJ2-1 TRBV30 CAWRLAGLSYNEQFF
TRBJ2-7 TRBV28 CASSLDSTYEQYF
TRBJ2-3 TRBV11-2 CASSRPRKGRGDTQCF
TRBJ2-1 TRBV4-3 CASSQDQDYAYNEQFF
TRBJ2-1 TRBV11-3 CTSSRLAGGGYELFF
TRBJ2-1 TRBV6-1 CASNGYYPRDGQFF
TRBJ2-5 TRBV30 CARSSGQETQYF
TRBJ2-7 TRBV7-3 CPSNLRRNGGGF
TRBJ1-4 TRBV11-2 CASSPWEGELFF
TRBJ2-7 TRBV28 CASAGQGQGGSYEQYF
TRBJ2-5 TRBV6-1 CANSPNPGTGLETQYF
TRBJ2-1 TRBV20-1 CSARDMGRDNEQFF
TRBJ1-2 TRBV6-5 CASIYSALRCYGYTF